The T cell receptor (beta chain) under discussion was sequenced for a study of shared clonotypes between healthy human individuals. With 1 base clipped from V and 2 bases from J, the junction kept 6 bases outside the gene matches. Germline CDR1 is SEHNR and CDR2 is FQNEAQ (reference sequence). The CDR3 contains 17 residues. Sequencing was performed with immunoSEQ multiplex PCR; in TCRdb, only in-frame clones are kept and a portion is missing. This table holds more than 2,000,000 clones, around 94% found once. Worth noting for this clone: At the DNA level, this CDR3 is encoded by other sequences in the same sample as well.

The rearrangement uses TRBV7-9 and TRBJ2-3; 10 nucleotides match TRBD2. The sample comprised naive CD4+ T cells sorted from blood. Subset noted: CD45RA+ positively selected. The TCR originated in a man aged 18 to 29 in good health. In nucleotides, the CDR3 is TGTGCCAGCAGCTTAGGGGGGCTAGCGGGAGTCACAGATACGCAGTATTTT. It specifies CASSLGGLAGVTDTQYF. Combining the CDR3 with reference TRBV7-9 and TRBJ2-3 gives the whole variable domain DTGVSQNPRHKITKRGQNVTFRCDPISEHNRLYWYRQTLGQGPEFLTYFQNEAQLEKSRLLSDRFSAERPKGSFSTLEIQRTEQGDSAMYLCASSLGGLAGVTDTQYFGPGTRLTVL.